The rows below give T cell receptor beta chains drawn from one sample of a study of blood T cell repertoires in COVID-19. Measured with immunoSEQ multiplex PCR; TCRdb has only the in-frame clones, and not every one. The sample gives about 36,000 clones, around 73% of which show up once; 15% to 20% is in the top ten. The sequencing sample was made of peripheral blood. These receptor sequences come from a man in his sixties or seventies with acute or convalescent COVID-19. CDR3s include the opening cysteine and the closing phenylalanine or tryptophan. D genes are given only for firm matches. Rows may omit the clone size; those that give it use once, few, many or a size class.

v_gene: TRBV6-2/TRBV6-3
j_gene: TRBJ2-2
abundance: -
d_gene: TRBD2
CDR3aa: CASSSIAGVLTGELFF
CDR3nt: TGTGCCAGCAGTTCCATAGCGGGAGTCCTGACCGGGGAGCTGTTTTTT

v_gene: TRBV29-1
j_gene: TRBJ2-3
abundance: -
d_gene: TRBD2
CDR3aa: CSVEGSSGSDTQYF
CDR3nt: TGCAGCGTTGAAGGCAGTAGCGGGAGCGATACGCAGTATTTT

v_gene: TRBV11-2
j_gene: TRBJ1-2
abundance: -
d_gene: -
CDR3aa: CASSSLRGAYGYTF
CDR3nt: TGTGCCAGCAGCTCTCTGCGGGGGGCCTATGGCTACACCTTC

v_gene: TRBV7-2
j_gene: TRBJ2-1
abundance: -
d_gene: -
CDR3aa: CASSLVASVGENEQFF
CDR3nt: TGTGCCAGCAGCTTAGTCGCTAGCGTAGGGGAGAATGAGCAGTTCTTC

v_gene: TRBV28
j_gene: TRBJ1-4
abundance: -
d_gene: -
CDR3aa: CASSSRLINEKLFF
CDR3nt: TGTGCCAGCAGTTCCCGGTTGATTAATGAAAAACTGTTTTTT

v_gene: TRBV10-1
j_gene: TRBJ1-1
abundance: -
d_gene: TRBD1
CDR3aa: CASTTGQRNTEAFF
CDR3nt: TGCGCCAGCACTACGGGACAGAGGAACACTGAAGCTTTCTTT

v_gene: TRBV10-2
j_gene: TRBJ2-3
abundance: -
d_gene: -
CDR3aa: CATTGYATDTQYF
CDR3nt: TGCGCCACCACAGGGTATGCAACAGATACGCAGTATTTT

v_gene: TRBV7-9
j_gene: TRBJ2-3
abundance: -
d_gene: -
CDR3aa: CASSPNWVEGTDTQYF
CDR3nt: TGTGCCAGCAGCCCGAACTGGGTGGAGGGCACAGATACGCAGTATTTT

v_gene: TRBV19
j_gene: TRBJ2-1
abundance: -
d_gene: TRBD2
CDR3aa: CASSAGGGRYNEQFF
CDR3nt: TGTGCCAGTAGCGCCGGCGGGGGGCGGTACAATGAGCAGTTCTTC

v_gene: TRBV29-1
j_gene: TRBJ2-7
abundance: -
d_gene: -
CDR3aa: CSVALDGDEQYF
CDR3nt: TGCAGCGTTGCACTCGACGGGGACGAGCAGTACTTC

v_gene: TRBV18
j_gene: TRBJ2-3
abundance: -
d_gene: -
CDR3aa: CASSPPSPNTDTQYF
CDR3nt: TGTGCCAGCTCACCACCATCCCCTAACACAGATACGCAGTATTTT

v_gene: TRBV7-2
j_gene: TRBJ1-2
abundance: -
d_gene: -
CDR3aa: CASSYGQSPEGYTF
CDR3nt: TGTGCCAGCAGCTACGGACAGTCCCCTGAGGGCTACACCTTC

v_gene: TRBV7-2
j_gene: TRBJ2-5
abundance: -
d_gene: TRBD1
CDR3aa: CASSSRTGEWTQYF
CDR3nt: TGTGCCAGCAGCTCCCGGACAGGGGAGTGGACCCAGTACTTC

v_gene: TRBV5-5
j_gene: TRBJ1-6
abundance: -
d_gene: TRBD1
CDR3aa: CASSWSPAGGQSPLHF
CDR3nt: TGTGCCAGCAGCTGGAGTCCAGCAGGGGGACAGTCACCCCTCCACTTT

v_gene: TRBV6-2/TRBV6-3
j_gene: TRBJ2-7
abundance: -
d_gene: TRBD2
CDR3aa: CASSYSASGGEYEQYF
CDR3nt: TGTGCCAGCAGTTACTCGGCTAGCGGGGGCGAATACGAGCAGTACTTC

v_gene: TRBV11-2
j_gene: TRBJ1-2
abundance: -
d_gene: -
CDR3aa: CASSSGGYGYTF
CDR3nt: TGTGCCAGCAGCTCTGGGGGGTATGGCTACACCTTC

v_gene: TRBV18
j_gene: TRBJ2-7
abundance: -
d_gene: -
CDR3aa: CASSPRAGISSYEQYF
CDR3nt: TGTGCCAGCTCACCGAGAGCAGGTATTAGCTCCTACGAGCAGTACTTC

v_gene: TRBV19
j_gene: TRBJ2-7
abundance: -
d_gene: TRBD2
CDR3aa: CASSGGGRADYYEQYF
CDR3nt: TGTGCCAGTAGTGGGGGCGGGAGGGCCGACTACTACGAGCAGTACTTC

v_gene: TRBV6-2/TRBV6-3
j_gene: TRBJ2-7
abundance: -
d_gene: TRBD2
CDR3aa: CASSYQPGGYTYEQYF
CDR3nt: TGTGCCAGCAGTTACCAGCCGGGGGGGTACACCTACGAGCAGTACTTC

v_gene: TRBV28
j_gene: TRBJ1-1
abundance: few
d_gene: TRBD1
CDR3aa: CASSSTGWATEAFF
CDR3nt: TGTGCCAGCAGCTCGACAGGGTGGGCGACTGAAGCTTTCTTT

v_gene: TRBV19
j_gene: TRBJ2-1
abundance: -
d_gene: TRBD2
CDR3aa: CASSMPSGRRNEQFF
CDR3nt: TGTGCCAGTAGTATGCCTAGCGGGAGAAGGAATGAGCAGTTCTTC

v_gene: TRBV19
j_gene: TRBJ1-1
abundance: -
d_gene: TRBD1
CDR3aa: CASSTPQGAIDTEAFF
CDR3nt: TGTGCCAGTAGTACGCCACAGGGGGCGATTGACACTGAAGCTTTCTTT

v_gene: TRBV2
j_gene: TRBJ2-7
abundance: -
d_gene: TRBD1
CDR3aa: CASSPQGYEQYF
CDR3nt: TGTGCCAGCAGCCCACAGGGGTACGAGCAGTACTTC

v_gene: TRBV4-1
j_gene: TRBJ1-5
abundance: -
d_gene: -
CDR3aa: CASSQEIGQSNQPQHF
CDR3nt: TGCGCCAGCAGCCAAGAAATTGGCCAGAGCAATCAGCCCCAGCATTTT

v_gene: TRBV29-1
j_gene: TRBJ1-2
abundance: -
d_gene: -
CDR3aa: CSVEDPGGLSNYGYTF
CDR3nt: TGCAGCGTTGAAGATCCGGGAGGGCTATCTAACTATGGCTACACCTTC

v_gene: TRBV7-8
j_gene: TRBJ2-6
abundance: once
d_gene: -
CDR3aa: CASSLAGVRANVLTF
CDR3nt: TGTGCCAGCAGCTTAGCAGGGGTGCGGGCCAACGTCCTGACTTTC

v_gene: TRBV4-2
j_gene: TRBJ2-7
abundance: -
d_gene: -
CDR3aa: CASSREDSLYEQYF
CDR3nt: TGTGCCAGCAGCCGAGAGGACAGTTTGTACGAGCAGTACTTC

v_gene: TRBV24-1
j_gene: TRBJ1-5
abundance: -
d_gene: TRBD1
CDR3aa: CATSDSYVGQGLNQPQHF
CDR3nt: TGTGCCACCAGTGACTCTTACGTTGGACAGGGGCTAAATCAGCCCCAGCATTTT

v_gene: TRBV11-2
j_gene: TRBJ2-7
abundance: -
d_gene: -
CDR3aa: CASSQEYTLAQTYEQYF
CDR3nt: TGTGCCAGCAGCCAAGAATATACTTTAGCGCAAACCTACGAGCAGTACTTC

v_gene: TRBV7-9
j_gene: TRBJ1-5
abundance: -
d_gene: TRBD1
CDR3aa: CASSLAWDRGPEQPQHF
CDR3nt: TGTGCCAGCAGCTTAGCGTGGGACAGGGGGCCTGAACAGCCCCAGCATTTT

v_gene: TRBV5-1
j_gene: TRBJ2-1
abundance: few
d_gene: TRBD1
CDR3aa: CASSPGTGGGGEQFF
CDR3nt: TGCGCCAGCAGCCCGGGGACAGGGGGCGGAGGTGAGCAGTTCTTC

v_gene: TRBV24-1
j_gene: TRBJ1-2
abundance: -
d_gene: TRBD1
CDR3aa: CATSDFGQGQGGYTF
CDR3nt: TGTGCCACCAGTGATTTTGGACAGGGGCAAGGTGGCTACACCTTC

v_gene: TRBV19
j_gene: TRBJ1-4
abundance: -
d_gene: -
CDR3aa: CASRPRSGEKLFF
CDR3nt: TGTGCCAGTAGGCCGAGGTCTGGGGAAAAACTGTTTTTT

v_gene: TRBV19
j_gene: TRBJ2-7
abundance: -
d_gene: TRBD1
CDR3aa: CASSTGTGFYF
CDR3nt: TGTGCCAGTAGTACCGGGACAGGTTTTTACTTC

v_gene: TRBV24-1
j_gene: TRBJ2-5
abundance: -
d_gene: -
CDR3aa: CATSDTGTTETQYF
CDR3nt: TGTGCCACCAGTGATACAGGGACCACGGAGACCCAGTACTTC

v_gene: TRBV9
j_gene: TRBJ1-2
abundance: -
d_gene: -
CDR3aa: CASSPGGDGYTF
CDR3nt: TGTGCCAGCAGCCCTGGAGGGGATGGCTACACCTTC

v_gene: TRBV14
j_gene: TRBJ1-2
abundance: -
d_gene: -
CDR3aa: CASSRDYYGYTF
CDR3nt: TGTGCCAGCAGCCGGGACTACTATGGCTACACCTTC

v_gene: TRBV5-5
j_gene: TRBJ2-2
abundance: -
d_gene: -
CDR3aa: CASSLTRQMNTGELFF
CDR3nt: TGTGCCAGCAGCTTGACGAGACAGATGAACACCGGGGAGCTGTTTTTT

v_gene: TRBV7-9
j_gene: TRBJ2-7
abundance: -
d_gene: -
CDR3aa: CASSPVEQYF
CDR3nt: TGTGCCAGCAGCCCCGTCGAGCAGTACTTC

v_gene: TRBV5-4
j_gene: TRBJ1-4
abundance: -
d_gene: -
CDR3aa: CASSFGHNEKLFF
CDR3nt: TGTGCCAGCAGCTTTGGCCACAATGAAAAACTGTTTTTT

v_gene: TRBV3-1/TRBV3-2
j_gene: TRBJ1-6
abundance: few
d_gene: -
CDR3aa: CASSQGLGRRDSPLHF
CDR3nt: TGTGCCAGCAGCCAGGGCCTCGGGAGGAGGGATTCACCCCTCCACTTT

v_gene: TRBV25-1
j_gene: TRBJ2-3
abundance: -
d_gene: -
CDR3aa: CASSGLGHSTDTQYF
CDR3nt: TGTGCCAGCAGTGGTTTGGGACATTCCACAGATACGCAGTATTTT

v_gene: TRBV25-1
j_gene: TRBJ1-1
abundance: -
d_gene: -
CDR3aa: CASSVDRNTEAFF
CDR3nt: TGTGCCAGCAGTGTCGACAGAAACACTGAAGCTTTCTTT

v_gene: TRBV5-1
j_gene: TRBJ1-3
abundance: few
d_gene: -
CDR3aa: CASTQGLRDSGNTIYF
CDR3nt: TGCGCCAGCACCCAGGGACTCCGCGACTCTGGAAACACCATATATTTT

v_gene: TRBV7-9
j_gene: TRBJ2-7
abundance: -
d_gene: TRBD2
CDR3aa: CASSLLRGTSGGSYEQYF
CDR3nt: TGTGCCAGCAGCTTACTTCGAGGGACTAGCGGAGGATCCTACGAGCAGTACTTC

v_gene: TRBV6-2/TRBV6-3
j_gene: TRBJ1-1
abundance: -
d_gene: TRBD1
CDR3aa: CASSWTGTMNTEAFF
CDR3nt: TGTGCCAGCAGTTGGACAGGGACCATGAACACTGAAGCTTTCTTT

v_gene: TRBV2
j_gene: TRBJ1-1
abundance: -
d_gene: -
CDR3aa: CASSAQGNEAFF
CDR3nt: TGTGCCAGCAGTGCGCAGGGGAATGAAGCTTTCTTT

v_gene: TRBV18
j_gene: TRBJ1-1
abundance: -
d_gene: -
CDR3aa: CASSPQETVNTEAFF
CDR3nt: TGTGCCAGCTCACCACAAGAGACAGTGAACACTGAAGCTTTCTTT

v_gene: TRBV4-3
j_gene: TRBJ2-2
abundance: few
d_gene: TRBD2
CDR3aa: CASSQELAGVIANTGELFF
CDR3nt: TGCGCCAGCAGCCAAGAACTAGCGGGGGTGATCGCGAACACCGGGGAGCTGTTTTTT